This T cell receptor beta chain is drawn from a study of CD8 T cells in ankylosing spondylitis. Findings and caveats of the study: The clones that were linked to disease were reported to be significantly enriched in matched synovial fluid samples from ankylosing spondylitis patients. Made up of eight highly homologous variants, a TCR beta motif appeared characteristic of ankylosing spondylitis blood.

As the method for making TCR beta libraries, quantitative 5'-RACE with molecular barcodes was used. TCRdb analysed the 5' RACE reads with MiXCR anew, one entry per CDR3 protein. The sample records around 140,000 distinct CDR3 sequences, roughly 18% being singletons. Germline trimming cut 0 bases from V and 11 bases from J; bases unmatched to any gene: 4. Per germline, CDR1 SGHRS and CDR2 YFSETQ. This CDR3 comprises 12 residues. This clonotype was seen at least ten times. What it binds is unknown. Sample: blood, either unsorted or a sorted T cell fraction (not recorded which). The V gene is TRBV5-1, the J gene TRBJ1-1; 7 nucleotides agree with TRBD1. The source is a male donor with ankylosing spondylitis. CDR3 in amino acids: CASSLDRGDAFF. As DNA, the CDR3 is TGCGCCAGCAGCTTGGACAGGGGTGATGCTTTCTTT.